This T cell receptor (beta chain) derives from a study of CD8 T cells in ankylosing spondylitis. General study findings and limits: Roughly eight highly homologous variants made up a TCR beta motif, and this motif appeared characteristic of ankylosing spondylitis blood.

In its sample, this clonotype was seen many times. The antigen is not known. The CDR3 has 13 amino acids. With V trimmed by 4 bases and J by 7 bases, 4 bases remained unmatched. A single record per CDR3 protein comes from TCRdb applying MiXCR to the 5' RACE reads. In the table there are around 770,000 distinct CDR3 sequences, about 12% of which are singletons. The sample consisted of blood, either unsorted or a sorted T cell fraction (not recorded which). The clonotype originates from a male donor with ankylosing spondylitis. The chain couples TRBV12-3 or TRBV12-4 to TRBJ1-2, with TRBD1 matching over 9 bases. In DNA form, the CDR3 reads TGTGCCAGCAGTTACAGGGGGCTCGTTGGCTACACCTTC. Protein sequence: CASSYRGLVGYTF.